Reported below is one TCR beta chain. This receptor's antigen is unknown. Base qualities were left out, and no much larger clone turns up one base away. The data originate from a study of blood T cell repertoires in COVID-19 (dated by TCRdb to the early 2020s). Study-wide context: Collaborator samples came from the United States, Italy and Spain and covered acute and convalescent phases of COVID-19. The material from the prospective study consisted of cDNA or gDNA derived from T cells, B-cell-depleted T cells, or PBMCs. Subjects who had been exposed to COVID-19, were actively infected with it, or had recovered from it provided the deeply sampled blood TCRbeta repertoires that made up the dataset. The repertoires were released in a freely available public database intended as a resource for research on the immune response to SARS-CoV-2. The samples were drawn from the first 160 participants of the ongoing ImmuneRACE study and from 1,254 subjects provided by 6 global collaborators. Nearly every sample came with metadata listing a de-identified subject ID, COVID-19 status, age in years and sex. Where available, HLA class I and class II types were obtained from metadata supplied by the sample provider rather than from assay-based typing. Overall results and qualifications from the work: How much clinical and demographic metadata was included differed by source and by participant, and the metadata was provided uncurated.

TCRbeta CDR3 regions were amplified from genomic DNA using the immunoSEQ Assay, a bias-controlled multiplex PCR. The published analysis was carried out like this. The number of nucleated cells in each sample was estimated from the amplification of reference gene primers within the assay. Sequence reads were collapsed and filtered to measure the absolute abundance of every unique TCRbeta CDR3 rearrangement. Productive Simpson clonality was computed per sample as the square root of Simpson's diversity index over productive rearrangements. This immuneACCESS table, as held by TCRdb, lists in-frame sequences with V and J called but not all clones. Of the missing ones, under half trace to an unresolved V gene in checked studies; the others have no known cause. V, J and clone size reflect that table, while D and trimming were determined from the DNA. Across this sample there are fewer than 300,000 clones, with approximately 90% seen only once. More than 0.95% of the sample belongs to the ten largest clones.

Enrolling through a virtual design, the prospective study's participants ranged in age from roughly 18 to 100 years and lived across around 25 United States geographic areas. In the prospective study, participants were assigned to cohorts based on the clinical history participants reported in a screening survey and a study questionnaire. Recovered participants in ImmuneRACE Cohort 3 were defined as having two consecutive negative NP/OP PCR tests, clearance from a healthcare professional, or resolution of symptoms. Each participant in the prospective study had whole blood, serum and a nasopharyngeal or oropharyngeal swab collected by mobile phlebotomists. Participants in the prospective study had the option to provide additional blood draws and questionnaires over a roughly 2-month period. Blood samples from the prospective study were shipped frozen or at room temperature prior to DNA extraction.

Trimming at the junction amounts to 2 bases on V and 0 bases on J, and the germline ends lie 8 bases apart. The CDR3 contains 15 residues, cysteine and phenylalanine counted. CDR3 DNA is the only sequence kept; it has 45 bases, read in frame from the first base. From a lookup of the germline V gene, CDR1 and CDR2 are KGHSH and LQKENI. The sequence joins TRBV18 to TRBJ2-4; D gene: possibly TRBD2, on 5 matching bases. This receptor was identified in a woman in her 30s who had recovered from COVID-19. The sample was PBMCs or T cells enriched from blood (not recorded which). The CDR3 amino acid sequence is: CASSPAGIAKNIQYF. The DNA sequence is as follows: TGTGCCAGCTCACCAGCGGGTATAGCCAAAAACATTCAGTACTTC.